This T cell receptor beta chain is from a study of long-term antiretroviral therapy in people with HIV. General study results and limits: Information pertaining to ART adherence, viral resistance or therapeutic modifications was not obtained.

The libraries were made with immunoSEQ v3.0 at survey level. Using immunoSEQ multiplex PCR, the repertoire was profiled, and TCRdb retains in-frame clones only, with some absent. This sample has 15,000 to 20,000 clones, with roughly 84% found just once. The length of the CDR3 is 16 residues. The germline V gene encodes CDR1 SGHNT and CDR2 YYREEE (reference sequence). Trimming removed 4 bases from V and 2 bases from J; junction bases left unmatched: 8. Comment on this clone: Its antigen is not identified.

The starting material was unsorted PBMCs, obtained 0.9 years after starting antiretroviral therapy. The clonotype was recovered from a man between 18 and 35 years old with HIV. The chain employs TRBV5-4 and TRBJ2-2, with TRBD2 matching over 7 bases. CDR3 DNA: TGTGCCAGCAGCCCCCGGGACTACAAAAACACCGGGGAGCTGTTTTTT. Its protein product is CASSPRDYKNTGELFF.